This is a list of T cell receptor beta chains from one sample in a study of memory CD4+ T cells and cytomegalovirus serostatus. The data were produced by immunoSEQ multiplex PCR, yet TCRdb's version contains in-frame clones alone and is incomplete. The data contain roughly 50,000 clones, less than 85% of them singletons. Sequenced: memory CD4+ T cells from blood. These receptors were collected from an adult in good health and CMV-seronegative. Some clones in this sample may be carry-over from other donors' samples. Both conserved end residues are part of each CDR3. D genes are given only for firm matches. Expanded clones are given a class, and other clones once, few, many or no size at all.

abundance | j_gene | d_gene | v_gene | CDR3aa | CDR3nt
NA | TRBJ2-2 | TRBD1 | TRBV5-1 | CASSLGSRGQSGELFF | TGCGCCAGCAGCTTGGGGTCCAGGGGGCAGAGCGGGGAGCTGTTTTTT
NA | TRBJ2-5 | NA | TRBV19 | CASSTQETQYF | TGTGCCAGTAGTACTCAAGAGACCCAGTACTTC
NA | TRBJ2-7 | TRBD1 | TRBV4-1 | CASSLEGGTDEQYF | TGCGCCAGCAGCCTAGAAGGGGGCACGGACGAGCAGTACTTC
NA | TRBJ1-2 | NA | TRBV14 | CASSRLGGVFSGYTF | TGTGCCAGCAGCCGATTGGGGGGCGTTTTTTCTGGCTACACCTTC
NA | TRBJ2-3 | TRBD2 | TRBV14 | CASSQGLAGEGDTQYF | TGTGCCAGCAGCCAAGGTCTAGCGGGAGAAGGAGATACGCAGTATTTT
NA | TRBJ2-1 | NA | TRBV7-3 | CASSARADDNEQFF | TGTGCCAGCAGCGCGAGGGCGGACGACAATGAGCAGTTCTTC
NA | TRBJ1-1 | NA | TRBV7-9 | CASSLLPNTEAFF | TGTGCCAGCAGCTTACTTCCGAACACTGAAGCTTTCTTT
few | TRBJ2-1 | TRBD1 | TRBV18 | CASSPNDRGRLDEQFF | TGTGCCAGCTCACCGAACGACAGGGGGAGGCTCGATGAGCAGTTCTTC
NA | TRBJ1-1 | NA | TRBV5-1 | CASSGGRTNTEAFF | TGCGCCAGCAGCGGGGGACGCACGAACACTGAAGCTTTCTTT
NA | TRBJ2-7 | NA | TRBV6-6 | CASSRQDSSYEQYF | TGTGCCAGCAGTCGACAGGATAGCTCCTACGAGCAGTACTTC